This T cell receptor (beta chain) was observed in a study of T-cell reconstitution after alpha-beta-depleted transplantation in children (dated by TCRdb to 2016 to 2017). Notes on the research overall: T-cell immune reconstitution after TCRalphabeta/CD19-depleted allogeneic hematopoietic cell transplantation in children was quantitatively tracked in the study by means of TCR repertoire profiling.

General study outcomes and caveats: The frequencies of hyperexpanded clones fell over the following months, and after one year, T-cell counts and TCRbeta diversity were mostly attributed to newly produced T cells. The apparently early alphabetaT-cell count recovery about two months after transplant was reportedly dependent on only several hundred rapidly expanded clones derived from non-depleted graft cells. In some patients, high TCRbeta diversity at day 60 was attributed to recipient T cells and intrathymic progenitors that had survived conditioning.

Libraries were made using PCR. Sequencing was carried out with an Illumina HiSeq 2500. TCR libraries were prepared with molecular barcoding, using unique molecular identifiers to normalize TCRbeta repertoire quantification. Through fastp at Q25 and MiXCR, TCRdb rebuilt clones from the public reads, retaining in-frame beta chains. CDR3 protein duplicates are merged, each entry listing the most common genes and DNA. For this sample the table gives 780,000 or so distinct CDR3 sequences, of which 15% to 20% were detected only once. The ten largest clonotypes hold 5% of the sample. This clonotype has more than one count but fewer than ten. Its specific antigen is unknown. The input lacks base qualities; no much larger clone sits a single base away. CDR1 and CDR2, per the germline V gene (reference sequence), are LNHDA and SQIVND. The V end gives up 5 bases and the J end 2 bases, leaving 4 bases in the junction not matched to a gene. The CDR3 spans 14 residues, from the cysteine through the phenylalanine. The sequence is cut down to CDR3 DNA, 42 bases in frame from base 1.

What the treatment or condition label conveys for this sample: allogeneic hematopoietic cell transplantation with graft depleted of TCRalphabeta T cells and CD19 B cells. TCRalphabeta/CD19-depleted allogeneic hematopoietic cell grafts were given to the transplant recipients, all of whom were children. The V and J genes are TRBV19 and TRBJ2-7; 9 bases in between match TRBD2. The clonotype was recovered from a male patient younger than 18 who had a stem cell transplant for acute lymphoblastic leukemia, so the T cells may come from the graft donor. The sample in question was PBMCs, mostly from graft donor cells, obtained 360 days after TCRalphabeta/CD19-depleted stem cell transplant. The encoded CDR3 is CASSPSGNPYEQYF. The DNA is as follows: TGTGCCAGTAGTCCTAGCGGGAACCCCTACGAGCAGTACTTC.